This T cell receptor (beta chain) was documented in a study of PD-1 blockade in mismatch repair-deficient tumors. Study details: All were previously treated, progressing patients with approximately 12 mismatch repair-deficient cancer types.

The assay was immunoSEQ multiplex PCR, and TCRdb's table has in-frame clones only and misses some. The sample consists of 35,000 or so clones, about 85% of them appearing once. The CDR3 length is 16 residues. V lost 4 bases, J lost 5 bases, and 11 bases stayed unmatched. Germline V CDR1 and CDR2: ENHRY, SYGVKD. The specimen was peripheral blood, collected less than 95 weeks after starting pembrolizumab. V gene TRBV10-3 combines with J gene TRBJ1-2; 9 bases agree with TRBD1. This receptor was taken from an adult with mismatch repair-deficient cancer. CDR3 protein: CAISVGQGSGGYGYTF. DNA of the CDR3: TGTGCCATCAGTGTGGGACAGGGATCAGGTGGTTATGGCTACACCTTC.